One sample yielded the 17 T cell receptor beta chains listed below, sequenced in a study of cytomegalovirus exposure and HLA in healthy donors. PCR involved 60 Vbeta and 13 Jbeta primers. The data were produced by immunoSEQ multiplex PCR, yet TCRdb's version contains in-frame clones alone and is incomplete. The sample lists some 190,000 clones; about 77% were seen once. Sample: PBMCs. These receptors came from a female donor in good health and CMV-seronegative.

This clone was recorded only once. The V and J genes are TRBV5-1 and TRBJ2-2; 9 bases agree with TRBD1. With V trimmed by 6 bases and J by 3 bases, 6 bases remained unmatched. Germline V gene sequence: CDR1 SGHRS, CDR2 YFSETQ. The CDR3 loop spans 15 amino acids. The CDR3 protein is CASTGQGTDTGELFF. The CDR3 DNA is TGCGCCAGCACGGGACAGGGAACCGACACCGGGGAGCTGTTTTTT.

This chain uses TRBV19 with TRBJ2-1; 8 bases map to TRBD1. V dropped 4 bases and J dropped 4; count of bases not matched to a gene: 6. The CDR3 sequence is 15 residues long. In germline, CDR1 is LNHDA, CDR2 SQIVND (reference sequence). The DNA of the CDR3 is TGTGCCAGTAGTACTCAGGGGGCAAATTACAATGAGCAGTTCTTC. Residues: CASSTQGANYNEQFF.

The rearrangement links TRBV5-4 to TRBJ2-1, with 10 bases lining up with TRBD2. CDR1 is SGHNT, CDR2 YYREEE, per germline (reference sequence). The CDR3 runs 15 residues. The V segment lost 5 bases and the J segment 7 bases; nucleotides outside the gene matches: 9. This CDR3 is CASSSPVAGGNEQFF. The CDR3 DNA is TGTGCCAGCAGTTCTCCCGTAGCGGGAGGTAATGAGCAGTTCTTC.

The gene calls are TRBV18 and TRBJ1-2; TRBD1 matches at 7 bases. Trimming cost V 6 bases and J 4 bases; bases outside gene matches: 5. This CDR3 has 13 residues. Germline V lookup: CDR1 KGHSH, CDR2 LQKENI. The CDR3 loop is CASSSGGFYGYTF. The CDR3 DNA sequence: TGTGCCAGCTCTTCAGGGGGGTTCTATGGCTACACCTTC. The whole variable domain, filled in from reference TRBV18 and TRBJ1-2, reads NAGVMQNPRHLVRRRGQEARLRCSPMKGHSHVYWYRQLPEEGLKFMVYLQKENIIDESGMPKERFSAEFPKEGPSILRIQQVVRGDSAAYFCASSSGGFYGYTFGSGTRLTVV.

V is TRBV27 and J is TRBJ1-6; TRBD1 aligns across 10 bases. CDR1 is MNHEY, CDR2 SMNVEV, per germline (reference sequence). The J segment lost 10 bases and the V segment lost 3 bases, leaving 9 bases of the junction unmatched. The CDR3 runs to 16 residues. The CDR3 is CASSFGGTGASSPLHF. The CDR3 DNA sequence: TGTGCCAGCAGTTTTGGTGGGACAGGGGCCAGCTCACCCCTCCACTTT.

The J gene is TRBJ2-5, the V gene TRBV2; 7 bases fit TRBD2. Trimming cost V 2 bases and J 1 base; bases outside gene matches: 4. CDR1 is SNHLY, CDR2 FYNNEI, per germline. The CDR3 consists of 15 residues. Here the CDR3 DNA reads TGTGCCAGCAGTGAAACGTGGGGGGGCCAAGAGACCCAGTACTTC. It translates to CASSETWGGQETQYF.

The chain links TRBV28 to TRBJ1-2; possible D gene TRBD1, 6 bases. Germline loops: CDR1 MDHEN, CDR2 SYDVKM. The CDR3 is 14 amino acids. V lost 5 bases and J lost 4, with 14 bases in between. DNA of the CDR3: TGTGCCAGCAGTCTTACAGGGCTCGGCTATGGCTACACCTTC. Protein sequence: CASSLTGLGYGYTF.

The chain has TRBV7-3 and TRBJ2-1; D may be TRBD2 (5 bases). The germline V gene encodes CDR1 SGHTA and CDR2 FQGTGA. V gave up 5 bases and J gave up 7 bases, with 18 bases separating them. The CDR3 totals 15 residues. CDR3 region: CASSRTVAGTNEQFF. The DNA of the CDR3 is TGTGCCAGCAGCCGAACAGTTGCGGGCACAAATGAGCAGTTCTTC.

The V call is TRBV30, the J call TRBJ2-1; D is ambiguous. Trimming took 2 bases from V and 5 from J, leaving 10 bases between them. The CDR3 contains 13 residues. Germline V gene data show CDR1 as GTSNPN and CDR2 as SVGIG (reference sequence). CDR3 in DNA: TGTGCCTGGAGTCGAGGCAACGACAATGAGCAGTTCTTC. Translation: CAWSRGNDNEQFF.

The rearrangement joins TRBV28 to TRBJ1-2, with D possibly matching TRBD1 (6 bases). Trimming removed 6 bases at V and 4 bases at J, with 15 bases between. This CDR3 is 14 amino acids long. Germline V gene sequence: CDR1 MDHEN, CDR2 SYDVKM. The CDR3 DNA sequence: TGTGCCAGCAGCACTTATCCGGACAGCTATGGCTACACCTTC. Translating it yields CASSTYPDSYGYTF.

The sample holds a few counts of this clone. V is TRBV6-6 and J is TRBJ2-7, with a weak D call TRBD2 (6 bases). V lost 5 bases and J lost 4, with 12 bases in between. Per germline, CDR1 MNHNY and CDR2 SVGAGI (reference sequence). This CDR3 contains 13 residues. CDR3 region: CASSSRGRYEQYF. The CDR3 coding sequence is TGTGCCAGCAGTAGTAGAGGGAGGTACGAGCAGTACTTC.

J is TRBJ2-1 and V is TRBV11-2; unclear D gene. Trimming removed 4 bases at V and 1 base at J, with 14 bases between. Per the germline V gene, CDR1 is SGHAT and CDR2 is FQNNGV. The CDR3 length is 16 residues. The CDR3 region has the DNA TGTGCCAGCAGCTACTTGGTGAGCGTTTCCTACAATGAGCAGTTCTTC. This codes for CASSYLVSVSYNEQFF.

The CDR3 bases are TGTGCCAGCAGCCCAGCCCCGGGACAGGGGCGTGAAAAACTGTTTTTT. Its translation: CASSPAPGQGREKLFF. The chain couples TRBV7-2 to TRBJ1-4, with 10 bases identical to TRBD1. J was trimmed by 7 bases and V by 5 bases; bases with no gene match: 10. CDR1 is SGHTA and CDR2 is FQGNSA in the germline V gene. CDR3 length equals 16 residues.

V gene TRBV27 combines with J gene TRBJ1-6, with 7 bases aligning to TRBD1. J was trimmed by 7 bases and V by 2 bases; bases with no gene match: 5. Germline-derived CDR1 and CDR2 are MNHEY and SMNVEV (reference sequence). The CDR3 runs 15 residues. CDR3 in DNA: TGTGCCAGCAGTTTAGGGCAGGGGGGCAATTCACCCCTCCACTTT. Amino acids: CASSLGQGGNSPLHF.

This chain joins TRBV9 and TRBJ2-1; D not certain. The V gene lost 0 bases and the J gene lost 2 bases, with 12 bases spanning the gap. CDR3 length: 16 residues. Looked up from germline, CDR1 is SGDLS and CDR2 is YYNGEE. The CDR3 sequence is CASSVGQSLAYNEQFF. The CDR3 coding sequence is TGTGCCAGCAGCGTAGGACAATCCTTAGCCTACAATGAGCAGTTCTTC.

The chain links TRBV28 to TRBJ2-5, with 9 bases fitting TRBD2. The J call may be faulty, since TRBJ2-7 better matches the DNA end. CDR1 is MDHEN, CDR2 SYDVKM, per germline. The CDR3 covers 14 residues. CDR3 in DNA: TGTGCCAGCAGCCTAGCGGGATACTCCTACGAGCAGTACTTC. It is translated as CASSLAGYSYEQYF.

The V call is TRBV27, the J call TRBJ1-2; tentative D call: TRBD1 (5 bases). The germline V and J ends were trimmed by 5 bases and 3 bases, with 13 bases remaining between them. Germline V lookup: CDR1 MNHEY, CDR2 SMNVEV (reference sequence). This CDR3 is 14 amino acids long. The DNA of the CDR3 is TGTGCCAGCAGTCCGTCGACAGCGTACTATGGCTACACCTTC. It encodes CASSPSTAYYGYTF.